This T cell receptor beta chain was retrieved from a study of blood T cell repertoires in COVID-19 (dated by TCRdb to about 2020). Broadly, across the study: Collaborator samples came from the United States, Italy and Spain and covered acute and convalescent phases of COVID-19. The dataset comprised deeply sampled blood TCRbeta repertoires from subjects exposed to, actively infected with, or recovered from COVID-19. Samples came from the ongoing ImmuneRACE study (first 160 participants) plus 1,254 subjects from 6 global collaborators. The material from the prospective study consisted of cDNA or gDNA derived from T cells, B-cell-depleted T cells, or PBMCs. The repertoires were released in a freely available public database intended as a resource for research on the immune response to SARS-CoV-2. The sample metadata nearly always contained a de-identified subject ID, COVID-19 status, age in years and sex. Where HLA class I and class II types were available, the types were taken from metadata supplied by the sample provider, not from assay-based typing.

The germline V gene sets CDR1 to SGDLS and CDR2 to YYNGEE. The CDR3 sequence holds 13 residues, the cysteine and phenylalanine included. Of all the DNA, just the CDR3 is kept, 39 bases in frame from base 1. The V end loses 4 bases and the J end loses 3 bases, and a stretch of 8 bases separates them. With regard to this clone: Its antigen has not been determined. Base qualities are not provided; no much larger clone lies one nucleotide away.

A second Seattle source provided samples from volunteer blood donors who had recovered from COVID-19. Each collaborating institution followed its own protocols to collect whole blood in K2EDTA tubes. For TCRbeta analysis, collaborators shipped samples in one of three forms: frozen whole blood, isolated PBMCs, or DNA extracted from either of those sample types. The immunoSEQ Assay, a bias-controlled multiplex PCR, was used to amplify TCRbeta CDR3 regions from genomic DNA. On the authors' methods: The number of nucleated cells in each sample was estimated from the amplification of reference gene primers within the assay. To quantify the absolute abundance of each unique TCRbeta CDR3 rearrangement, sequence reads were collapsed and filtered. For each sample, productive Simpson clonality was calculated as the square root of Simpson's diversity index across productive rearrangements. TCRdb holds this immuneACCESS table with in-frame rearrangements only. Some clones are missing; in checked studies, unresolved V genes explain under half, and the rest has no known cause. Clonal size and the V and J genes are those of that table, whereas D and trimming came from the DNA. A total of roughly 340,000 clones appear in this sample, about 93% of them only once. Roughly 3.4% of the sample is taken by the ten largest.

The research as a whole found: The amount of clinical and demographic metadata varied by source and participant and was provided uncurated.

The receptor's source is a woman in her late teens or twenties who had recovered from COVID-19. The sequencing sample was made of peripheral blood. This receptor chain uses TRBV9 and TRBJ2-1; the D gene assignment is ambiguous. In nucleotides, the sequence is TGTGCCAGCAGCCCCCGCGACTACAATGAGCAGTTCTTC. Its coded protein is CASSPRDYNEQFF.